A selection of T cell receptor beta chains follows, all from one sample in a study of T cell responses to AZD1222 COVID-19 vaccine. The assay was immunoSEQ multiplex PCR, and TCRdb's table has in-frame clones only and misses some. The profile covers around 170,000 clones, with 80% to 90% appearing a single time and roughly 12% taken by the ten largest. This sample comprised peripheral blood, obtained 28 days after the second AZD1222 dose. These TCRs come from an adult who received the AZD1222 COVID-19 vaccine. Both conserved end residues are part of each CDR3. The D gene is left open where the match is weak. Clone size appears in some rows only: once, few, many, or a class for an expanded clone.

D: -; size: -; J: TRBJ1-5; V: TRBV13; DNA: TGTGCCAGCAGCTTAGGAGGGACAAATAGTGGGCAGCCCCAGCATTTT; CDR3: CASSLGGTNSGQPQHF
D: -; size: -; J: TRBJ2-7; V: TRBV7-2; DNA: TGTGCCAGCAGCTTGGTTTTAGGGGGGCTCTCCTACGAGCAGTACTTC; CDR3: CASSLVLGGLSYEQYF
D: -; size: -; J: TRBJ1-1; V: TRBV6-2/TRBV6-3; DNA: TGTGCCAGCAGTTTTGACAGCTTAGCTTTCTTT; CDR3: CASSFDSLAFF
D: -; size: -; J: TRBJ1-2; V: TRBV2; DNA: TGTGCCAGCAGTGACAGGGGCGCGGGGGGCTACACCTTC; CDR3: CASSDRGAGGYTF
D: TRBD2; size: -; J: TRBJ2-5; V: TRBV12-3/TRBV12-4; DNA: TGTGCCAGCAGAACTAGCGGGGGAGGTGCCCAGTACTTC; CDR3: CASRTSGGGAQYF
D: TRBD2; size: -; J: TRBJ2-3; V: TRBV5-1; DNA: TGCGCCAGCAGCTTAGCCTCGAGCGGGGTCCGCACAGATACGCAGTATTTT; CDR3: CASSLASSGVRTDTQYF
D: -; size: -; J: TRBJ1-2; V: TRBV30; DNA: TGTGCCTGGAGCTTAACAGAGAACTATGGCTACACCTTC; CDR3: CAWSLTENYGYTF
D: -; size: -; J: TRBJ2-5; V: TRBV7-3; DNA: TGTGCCAGCAGCTTAGGTCCAGCGGGTCGCCAAGAGACCCAGTACTTC; CDR3: CASSLGPAGRQETQYF
D: -; size: many; J: TRBJ2-5; V: TRBV12-2; DNA: TGTGCAAGTCGCTTGGATCAGGGAGGAGAGACCCAGTACTTC; CDR3: CASRLDQGGETQYF
D: -; size: -; J: TRBJ1-2; V: TRBV7-2; DNA: TGTGCCAGCAGCCCCACGGATGGCTACACCTTC; CDR3: CASSPTDGYTF
D: TRBD2; size: few; J: TRBJ2-3; V: TRBV6-6; DNA: TGTGCCAGCACCCACTCCCAGCGGGGGGGCACAGATACGCAGTATTTT; CDR3: CASTHSQRGGTDTQYF
D: -; size: -; J: TRBJ1-1; V: TRBV10-2; DNA: TGCGCCAGCAGTGAAATCCTGGGCCTACCCCCGATGAACACTGAAGCTTTCTTT; CDR3: CASSEILGLPPMNTEAFF
D: -; size: -; J: TRBJ2-7; V: TRBV11-2; DNA: TGTGCCAGCAGCTTAGATGCCTCTCCGGGGGCGCTCATCTACGAGCAGTACTTC; CDR3: CASSLDASPGALIYEQYF
D: -; size: -; J: TRBJ2-5; V: TRBV27; DNA: TGTGCCAGCAGTTTATCGGGGGCTAGCCGCCGTGAGACCCAGTACTTC; CDR3: CASSLSGASRRETQYF
D: -; size: -; J: TRBJ1-1; V: TRBV4-1; DNA: TGCGCCAGCAGCCTCTCGGGACACCAGAACACTGAAGCTTTCTTT; CDR3: CASSLSGHQNTEAFF
D: TRBD1; size: few; J: TRBJ1-1; V: TRBV9; DNA: TGTGCCAGCAGCGAGGGGGGACAGTTCCGCACTGAAGCTTTCTTT; CDR3: CASSEGGQFRTEAFF
D: TRBD1; size: once; J: TRBJ2-7; V: TRBV12-3/TRBV12-4; DNA: TGTGCCAGCACCCAAGGGGGCCCATACGAGCAGTACTTC; CDR3: CASTQGGPYEQYF
D: -; size: -; J: TRBJ1-3; V: TRBV25-1; DNA: TGTGCCAGCAGCTTCGCCCAGGGCTCTGGAAACACCATATATTTT; CDR3: CASSFAQGSGNTIYF
D: TRBD1; size: few; J: TRBJ1-5; V: TRBV10-3; DNA: TGTGCCATCAGTCCAGGGGGTGGTCAGCCCCAGCATTTT; CDR3: CAISPGGGQPQHF
D: -; size: -; J: TRBJ2-6; V: TRBV5-5; DNA: TGTGCCAGCAGCTTGGACAGTAGAAGCTCTGGGGCCAACGTCCTGACTTTC; CDR3: CASSLDSRSSGANVLTF
D: -; size: -; J: TRBJ1-1; V: TRBV7-2; DNA: TGTGCCAGCAGCTCACCAGGACAGAACACTGAAGCTTTCTTT; CDR3: CASSSPGQNTEAFF
D: -; size: -; J: TRBJ1-3; V: TRBV5-1; DNA: TGCGCCAGCAGCTTGGAAGGGAGGGTTGGCGGAAACACCATATATTTT; CDR3: CASSLEGRVGGNTIYF
D: TRBD1; size: -; J: TRBJ1-2; V: TRBV19; DNA: TGTGCCAGTAGTACTTACACAGGGGTTTATGGCTACACCTTC; CDR3: CASSTYTGVYGYTF
D: -; size: -; J: TRBJ1-2; V: TRBV24-1; DNA: TGTGCCACAGGGGGAATAGGTGGCTACACCTTC; CDR3: CATGGIGGYTF
D: -; size: -; J: TRBJ1-1; V: TRBV27; DNA: TGTGCCAGCAGTTTTGGGGGTTCCACTGAAGCTTTCTTT; CDR3: CASSFGGSTEAFF
D: TRBD1; size: once; J: TRBJ2-4; V: TRBV19; DNA: TGTGCCAGTAGTATAAGATCGGGAGAGGGACAGGGGATAAAAAACATTCAGTACTTC; CDR3: CASSIRSGEGQGIKNIQYF
D: -; size: -; J: TRBJ1-6; V: TRBV5-6; DNA: TGTGCCAGCAGATGGGGTTCTGGACAAAATTCACCCCTCCACTTT; CDR3: CASRWGSGQNSPLHF
D: -; size: -; J: TRBJ1-2; V: TRBV11-2; DNA: TGTGCCAGCAGCTTAACCCTGGGGAATTCTGGCTACACCTTC; CDR3: CASSLTLGNSGYTF
D: -; size: -; J: TRBJ2-3; V: TRBV2; DNA: TGTGCCAGTGGCGCCCTTTTACCCGTGACAGATACGCAGTATTTT; CDR3: CASGALLPVTDTQYF
D: TRBD1; size: -; J: TRBJ2-3; V: TRBV7-2; DNA: TGTGCCAGCAGCTTATCAGGACAGGTCACAGATACGCAGTATTTT; CDR3: CASSLSGQVTDTQYF
D: -; size: -; J: TRBJ1-4; V: TRBV6-5; DNA: TGTGCCAGCAGTTACTCGTCAGCCTCTAATGAAAAACTGTTTTTT; CDR3: CASSYSSASNEKLFF
D: -; size: -; J: TRBJ1-3; V: TRBV18; DNA: TGTGCCAGCTCACCAGGGCAGAGGATTGGAAACACCATATATTTT; CDR3: CASSPGQRIGNTIYF
D: -; size: -; J: TRBJ2-7; V: TRBV7-8; DNA: TGTGCCAGCAGCCGTGGGGCGGGGTCCTCCTACGAGCAGTACTTC; CDR3: CASSRGAGSSYEQYF
D: -; size: -; J: TRBJ2-7; V: TRBV30; DNA: TGTGCCTGGATGAGGGTTGGCGGTTCCTACGAGCAGTACTTC; CDR3: CAWMRVGGSYEQYF
D: -; size: -; J: TRBJ1-3; V: TRBV9; DNA: TGTGCCAGCAGCCCCAGTTACTCTGGAAACACCATATATTTT; CDR3: CASSPSYSGNTIYF
D: -; size: -; J: TRBJ2-1; V: TRBV11-1; DNA: TGTGCCAGCAGCAGTGACAGCATCTCCTACAATGAGCAGTTCTTC; CDR3: CASSSDSISYNEQFF
D: TRBD1; size: -; J: TRBJ2-7; V: TRBV3-1/TRBV3-2; DNA: TGTGCCAGCAGCCAAGCAGGGGGCGGGACAGGGAGAAAATCCTACGAGCAGTACTTC; CDR3: CASSQAGGGTGRKSYEQYF
D: TRBD1; size: -; J: TRBJ1-1; V: TRBV9; DNA: TGTGCCAGCAGCGTAGAAGGGGACAGAGAAGCTTTCTTT; CDR3: CASSVEGDREAFF
D: -; size: -; J: TRBJ2-7; V: TRBV19; DNA: TGTGCCAGTAGTAGGGATACAGCCTACGAGCAGTACTTC; CDR3: CASSRDTAYEQYF
D: TRBD1; size: -; J: TRBJ2-1; V: TRBV27; DNA: TGTGCCAGCAGTCCCGGGACAGGGATTAATGAGCAGTTCTTC; CDR3: CASSPGTGINEQFF
D: TRBD1; size: -; J: TRBJ2-5; V: TRBV28; DNA: TGTGCCAGCAGGATACAGGGGGCATGGGAGACCCAGTACTTC; CDR3: CASRIQGAWETQYF
D: TRBD1; size: -; J: TRBJ2-7; V: TRBV6-2/TRBV6-3; DNA: TGTGCCAGCAGCCCAGGGGGCAGGAAGGAGCAGTACTTC; CDR3: CASSPGGRKEQYF
D: TRBD1; size: -; J: TRBJ1-2; V: TRBV5-1; DNA: TGCGCCAGCAGCCCGGGACAGGGAGGTGGCTATGGCTACACCTTC; CDR3: CASSPGQGGGYGYTF
D: TRBD1; size: -; J: TRBJ2-3; V: TRBV5-1; DNA: TGCGCCAGCAGCTTGGAGGGCAGGGGGCAAATTGATACGCAGTATTTT; CDR3: CASSLEGRGQIDTQYF
D: -; size: few; J: TRBJ1-6; V: TRBV6-6; DNA: TGTGCCAGCAGCCGGGACGTTACCAATTCACCCCTCCACTTT; CDR3: CASSRDVTNSPLHF
D: -; size: -; J: TRBJ2-5; V: TRBV6-2/TRBV6-3; DNA: TGTGCCAGCAGTTACTCGAGGGTGAGGACACCCGAGACCCAGTACTTC; CDR3: CASSYSRVRTPETQYF
D: -; size: -; J: TRBJ1-5; V: TRBV7-2; DNA: TGTGCCAGCAGCTTAGCCAGGGTTAATCAGCCCCAGCATTTT; CDR3: CASSLARVNQPQHF
D: -; size: few; J: TRBJ2-1; V: TRBV3-1/TRBV3-2; DNA: TGTGCCAGCAGCCAAGATCGGTGGACTGAGCAGTTCTTC; CDR3: CASSQDRWTEQFF
D: TRBD1; size: -; J: TRBJ2-7; V: TRBV28; DNA: TGTGCCAGCAGTAGCTCGGGACAGTTGTACGAGCAGTACTTC; CDR3: CASSSSGQLYEQYF
D: -; size: -; J: TRBJ1-5; V: TRBV5-1; DNA: TGCGCCAGCAGCTTGGCAGGGAGTCAGCCCCAGCATTTT; CDR3: CASSLAGSQPQHF
D: -; size: -; J: TRBJ1-1; V: TRBV7-2; DNA: TGTGCCAGCAGCGACCAGAGAGGGAGAGGTGAAGCTTTCTTT; CDR3: CASSDQRGRGEAFF
D: -; size: -; J: TRBJ1-4; V: TRBV25-1; DNA: TGTGCCAGCAAACATTCAACTAATGAAAAACTGTTTTTT; CDR3: CASKHSTNEKLFF
D: -; size: few; J: TRBJ1-1; V: TRBV27; DNA: TGTGCCAGCAGTCCCAAAATATACACTGAAGCTTTCTTT; CDR3: CASSPKIYTEAFF
D: -; size: few; J: TRBJ1-2; V: TRBV7-2; DNA: TGTGCCAGCACCCTGGGGGCGGCGGGTGGCTACACCTTC; CDR3: CASTLGAAGGYTF
D: TRBD2; size: -; J: TRBJ2-3; V: TRBV6-1; DNA: TGTGCCAGCAGTGAAGCCCGACTAGCGGGGTACACAGATACGCAGTATTTT; CDR3: CASSEARLAGYTDTQYF
D: -; size: -; J: TRBJ1-2; V: TRBV19; DNA: TGTGCCAGTAGCCCAAGGGGCGGGGGCTCGGTTGAATTCACCTTC; CDR3: CASSPRGGGSVEFTF
D: TRBD1; size: -; J: TRBJ2-2; V: TRBV5-5; DNA: TGTGCCAGCAGCCATCGACAGGGTAACGGCGGGGAGCTGTTTTTT; CDR3: CASSHRQGNGGELFF
D: -; size: -; J: TRBJ1-2; V: TRBV6-5; DNA: TGTGCCAGCAGCGGCCTTGGTGGCTACACCTTC; CDR3: CASSGLGGYTF
D: -; size: -; J: TRBJ1-5; V: TRBV18; DNA: TGTGCCAGCTCACCACCCGGCTTCCATCAGCCCCAGCATTTT; CDR3: CASSPPGFHQPQHF